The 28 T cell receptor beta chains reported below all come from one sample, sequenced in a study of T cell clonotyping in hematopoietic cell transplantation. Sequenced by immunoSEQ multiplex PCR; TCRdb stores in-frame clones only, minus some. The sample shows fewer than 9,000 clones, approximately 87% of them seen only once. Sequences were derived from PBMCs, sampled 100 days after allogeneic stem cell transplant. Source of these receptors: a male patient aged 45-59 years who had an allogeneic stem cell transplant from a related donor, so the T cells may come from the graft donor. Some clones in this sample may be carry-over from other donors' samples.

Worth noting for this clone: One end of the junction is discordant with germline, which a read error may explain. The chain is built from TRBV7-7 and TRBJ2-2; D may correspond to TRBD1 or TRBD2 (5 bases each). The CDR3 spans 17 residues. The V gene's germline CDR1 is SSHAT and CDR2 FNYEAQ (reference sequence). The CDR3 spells CASSLFSGTLPPGELFF. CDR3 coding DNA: TGTGCTAGCAGCTTATTTTCCGGGACCCTCCCCCCCGGGGAGCTGTTTTTT.

The CDR3: CASSPQGASGYTF. The CDR3 bases are TGCGCCAGCAGCCCACAGGGTGCCTCTGGCTACACCTTC. The rearrangement uses TRBV5-1 and TRBJ1-2, with D maybe TRBD1 (6 bases). Deletions cut 4 bases from V and 7 bases from J, with 14 bases between. Germline V CDR1 and CDR2: SGHRS, YFSETQ. CDR3 length equals 13 residues.

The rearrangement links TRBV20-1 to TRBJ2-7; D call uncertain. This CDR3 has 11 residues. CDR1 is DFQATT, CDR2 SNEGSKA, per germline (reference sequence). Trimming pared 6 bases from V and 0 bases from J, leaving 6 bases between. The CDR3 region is CSAEFSYEQYF. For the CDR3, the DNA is TGCAGTGCAGAGTTCTCCTACGAGCAGTACTTC.

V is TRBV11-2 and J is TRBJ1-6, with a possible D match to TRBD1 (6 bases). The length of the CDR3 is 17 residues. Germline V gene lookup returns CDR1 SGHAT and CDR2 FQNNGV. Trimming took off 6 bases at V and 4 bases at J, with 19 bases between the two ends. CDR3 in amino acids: CASSWGGGASYNSPLHF. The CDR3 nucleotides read TGTGCCAGCAGTTGGGGAGGGGGAGCATCTTATAATTCACCCCTCCACTTT.

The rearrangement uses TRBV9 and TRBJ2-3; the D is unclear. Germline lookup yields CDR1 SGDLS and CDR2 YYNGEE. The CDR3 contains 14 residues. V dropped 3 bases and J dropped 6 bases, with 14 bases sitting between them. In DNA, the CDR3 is TGTGCCAGCAGCGGCCTAGGAACTCCGGATACGCAGTATTTT. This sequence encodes CASSGLGTPDTQYF.

CDR3 sequence: CAWTPQDRAAFF. The CDR3 DNA sequence: TGTGCCTGGACGCCGCAGGACAGGGCGGCTTTCTTT. This chain uses TRBV30 with TRBJ1-1; 8 positions match TRBD1. CDR1 and CDR2 (germline): GTSNPN, SVGIG (reference sequence). Trimming cost V 4 bases and J 11 bases; bases outside gene matches: 9. The CDR3 has 12 amino acids. Together with reference TRBV30 and TRBJ1-1, the CDR3 gives the full variable domain: SQTIHQWPATLVQPVGSPLSLECTVEGTSNPNLYWYRQAAGRGLQLLFYSVGIGQISSEVPQNLSASRPQDRQFILSSKKLLLSDSGFYLCAWTPQDRAAFFGQGTRLTVV.

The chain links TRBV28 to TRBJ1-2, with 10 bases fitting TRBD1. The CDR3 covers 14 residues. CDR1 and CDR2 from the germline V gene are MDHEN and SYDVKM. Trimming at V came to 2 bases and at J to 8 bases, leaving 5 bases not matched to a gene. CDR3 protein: CASSLRDRGRGYTF. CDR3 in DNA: TGTGCCAGCAGTTTACGGGACAGGGGAAGGGGCTACACCTTC.

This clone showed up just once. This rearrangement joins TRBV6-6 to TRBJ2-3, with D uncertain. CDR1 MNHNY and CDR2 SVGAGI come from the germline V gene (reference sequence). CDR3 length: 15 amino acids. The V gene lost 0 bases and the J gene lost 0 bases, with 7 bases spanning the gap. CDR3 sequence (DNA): TGTGCCAGCAGTTACTCCCGACCGAGCACAGATACGCAGTATTTT. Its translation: CASSYSRPSTDTQYF.

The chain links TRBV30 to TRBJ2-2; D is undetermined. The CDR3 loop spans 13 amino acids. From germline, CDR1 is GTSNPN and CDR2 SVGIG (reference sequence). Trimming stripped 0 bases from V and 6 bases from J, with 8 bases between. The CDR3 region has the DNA TGTGCCTGGAGTGTAATAGTTCCCGGGGAGCTGTTTTTT. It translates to CAWSVIVPGELFF.

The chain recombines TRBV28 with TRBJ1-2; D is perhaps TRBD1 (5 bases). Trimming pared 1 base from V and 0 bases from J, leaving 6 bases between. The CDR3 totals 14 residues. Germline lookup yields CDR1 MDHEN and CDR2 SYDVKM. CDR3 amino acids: CASSLSGPNYGYTF. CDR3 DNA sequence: TGTGCCAGCAGTTTATCAGGGCCTAACTATGGCTACACCTTC.

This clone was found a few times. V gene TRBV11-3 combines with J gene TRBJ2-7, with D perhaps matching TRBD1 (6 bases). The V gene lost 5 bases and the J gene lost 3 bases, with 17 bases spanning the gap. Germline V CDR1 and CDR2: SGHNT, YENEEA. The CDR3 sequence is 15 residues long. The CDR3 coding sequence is TGTGCCAGCAGCCCAACAGGGAAGGGGGACTACGAGCAGTACTTC. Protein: CASSPTGKGDYEQYF.

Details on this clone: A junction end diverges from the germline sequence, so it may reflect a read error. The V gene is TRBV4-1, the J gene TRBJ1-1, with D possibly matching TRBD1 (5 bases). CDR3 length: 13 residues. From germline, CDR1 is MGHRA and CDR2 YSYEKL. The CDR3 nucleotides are TGCGCCAGCAGTCAAGGGGCGTACACTGAAGCTTTCTTT. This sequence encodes CASSQGAYTEAFF.

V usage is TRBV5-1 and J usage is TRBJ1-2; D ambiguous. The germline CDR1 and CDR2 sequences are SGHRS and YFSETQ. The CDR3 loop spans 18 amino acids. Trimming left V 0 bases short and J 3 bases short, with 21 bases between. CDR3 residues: CASSLDGRTEVSDYGYTF. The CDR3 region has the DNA TGCGCCAGCAGCTTGGATGGGCGAACAGAAGTAAGTGACTATGGCTACACCTTC. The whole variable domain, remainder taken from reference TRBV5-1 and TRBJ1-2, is KAGVTQTPRYLIKTRGQQVTLSCSPISGHRSVSWYQQTPGQGLQFLFEYFSETQRNKGNFPGRFSGRQFSNSRSEMNVSTLELGDSALYLCASSLDGRTEVSDYGYTFGSGTRLTVV.

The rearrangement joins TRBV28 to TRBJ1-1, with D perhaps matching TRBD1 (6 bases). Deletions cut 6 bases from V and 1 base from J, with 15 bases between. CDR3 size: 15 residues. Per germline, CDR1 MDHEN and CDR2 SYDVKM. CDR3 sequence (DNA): TGTGCCAGCAGGACATTTGCGGGGGCGAACACTGAAGCTTTCTTT. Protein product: CASRTFAGANTEAFF.

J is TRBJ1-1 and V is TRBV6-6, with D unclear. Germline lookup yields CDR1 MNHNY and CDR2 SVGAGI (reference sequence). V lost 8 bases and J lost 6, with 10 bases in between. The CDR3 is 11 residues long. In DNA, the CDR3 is TGTGCCAGCGGACGATCCGCTGAAGCTTTCTTT. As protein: CASGRSAEAFF.

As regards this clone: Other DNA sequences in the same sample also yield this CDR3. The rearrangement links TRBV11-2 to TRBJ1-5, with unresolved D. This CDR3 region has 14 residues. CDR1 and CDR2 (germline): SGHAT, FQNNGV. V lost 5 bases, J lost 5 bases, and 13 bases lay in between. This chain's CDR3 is CASSTGTPHQPQHF. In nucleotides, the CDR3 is TGTGCCAGCAGCACCGGAACCCCTCATCAGCCCCAGCATTTT.

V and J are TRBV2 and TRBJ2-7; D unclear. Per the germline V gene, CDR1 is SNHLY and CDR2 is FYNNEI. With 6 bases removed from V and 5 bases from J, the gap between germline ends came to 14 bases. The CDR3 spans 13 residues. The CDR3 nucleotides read TGTGCCAGCAGGCAAGGGTCCCTAGACGAGCAGTACTTC. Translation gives CASRQGSLDEQYF.

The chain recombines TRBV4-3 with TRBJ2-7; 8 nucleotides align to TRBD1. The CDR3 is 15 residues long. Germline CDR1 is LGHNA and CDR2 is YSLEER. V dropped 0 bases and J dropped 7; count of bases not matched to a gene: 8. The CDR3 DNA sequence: TGCGCCAGCAGCCAAGATTCGCAGGGGGCTGGGGAGCAGTACTTC. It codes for CASSQDSQGAGEQYF.

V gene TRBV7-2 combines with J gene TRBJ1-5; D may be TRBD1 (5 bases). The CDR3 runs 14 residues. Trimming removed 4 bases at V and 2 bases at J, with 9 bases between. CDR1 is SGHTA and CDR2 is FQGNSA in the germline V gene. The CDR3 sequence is CASSWGLGNQPQHF. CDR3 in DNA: TGTGCCAGCAGCTGGGGACTGGGCAATCAGCCCCAGCATTTT.

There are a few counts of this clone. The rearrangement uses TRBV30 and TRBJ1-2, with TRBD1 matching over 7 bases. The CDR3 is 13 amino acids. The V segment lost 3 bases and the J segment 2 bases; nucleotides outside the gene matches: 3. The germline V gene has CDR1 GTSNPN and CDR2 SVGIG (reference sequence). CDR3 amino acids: CAWSKGANYGYTF. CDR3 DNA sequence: TGTGCCTGGAGCAAGGGGGCGAACTATGGCTACACCTTC.

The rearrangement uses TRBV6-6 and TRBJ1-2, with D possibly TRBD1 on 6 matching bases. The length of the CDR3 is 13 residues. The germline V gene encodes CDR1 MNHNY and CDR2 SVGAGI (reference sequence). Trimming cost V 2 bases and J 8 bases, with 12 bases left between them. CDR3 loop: CASSYRGPGGYTF. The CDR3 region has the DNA TGTGCCAGCAGTTACCGGGGGCCCGGGGGCTACACCTTC.

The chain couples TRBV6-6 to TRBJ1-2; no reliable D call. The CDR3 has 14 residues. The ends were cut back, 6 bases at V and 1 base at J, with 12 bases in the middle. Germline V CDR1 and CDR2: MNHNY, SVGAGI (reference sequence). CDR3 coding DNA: TGTGCCAGCAGCTCCGGACGGGGTAACTATGGCTACACCTTC. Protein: CASSSGRGNYGYTF.

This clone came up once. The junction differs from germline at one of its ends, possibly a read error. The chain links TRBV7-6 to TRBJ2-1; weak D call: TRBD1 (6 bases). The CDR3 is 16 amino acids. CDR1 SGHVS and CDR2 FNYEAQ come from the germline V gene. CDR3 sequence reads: CASTLQGPSSYNEQFF. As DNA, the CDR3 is TGTGCCAGCACCTTACAGGGCCCGAGCTCCTACAATGAGCAGTTCTTC.

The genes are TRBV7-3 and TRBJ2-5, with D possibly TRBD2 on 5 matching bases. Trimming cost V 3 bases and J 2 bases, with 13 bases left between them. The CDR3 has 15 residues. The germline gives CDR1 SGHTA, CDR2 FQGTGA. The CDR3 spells CASSFPRGGQETQYF. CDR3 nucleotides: TGTGCCAGCAGCTTCCCCCGGGGTGGGCAAGAGACCCAGTACTTC.

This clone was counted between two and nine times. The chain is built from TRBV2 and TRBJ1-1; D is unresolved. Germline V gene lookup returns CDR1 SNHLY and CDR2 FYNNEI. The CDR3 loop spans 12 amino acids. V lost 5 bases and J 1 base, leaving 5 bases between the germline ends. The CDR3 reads CASSRTNTEAFF. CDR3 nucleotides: TGTGCCAGCAGTAGGACGAACACTGAAGCTTTCTTT.

This CDR3 reads CASSLGLGLETQYF. DNA for the CDR3: TGTGCCAGCAGTCTAGGACTGGGATTGGAGACCCAGTACTTC. The chain couples TRBV27 to TRBJ2-5; a possible D gene is TRBD2 (5 bases). Germline V lookup: CDR1 MNHEY, CDR2 SMNVEV (reference sequence). The CDR3 length is 14 residues. Trimming took off 5 bases at V and 5 bases at J, with 15 bases between the two ends.

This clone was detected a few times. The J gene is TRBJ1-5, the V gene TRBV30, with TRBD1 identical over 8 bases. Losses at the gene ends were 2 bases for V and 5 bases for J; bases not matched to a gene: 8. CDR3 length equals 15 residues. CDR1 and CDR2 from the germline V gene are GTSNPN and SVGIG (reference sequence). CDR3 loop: CAWSRTGNGDQPQHF. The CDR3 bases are TGTGCCTGGAGTAGGACAGGGAATGGGGATCAGCCCCAGCATTTT. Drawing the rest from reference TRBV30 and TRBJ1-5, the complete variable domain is SQTIHQWPATLVQPVGSPLSLECTVEGTSNPNLYWYRQAAGRGLQLLFYSVGIGQISSEVPQNLSASRPQDRQFILSSKKLLLSDSGFYLCAWSRTGNGDQPQHFGDGTRLSIL.

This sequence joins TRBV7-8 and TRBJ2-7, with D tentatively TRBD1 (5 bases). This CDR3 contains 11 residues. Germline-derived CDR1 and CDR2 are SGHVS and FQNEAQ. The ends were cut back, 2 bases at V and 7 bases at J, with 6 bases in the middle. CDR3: CASSLKGEQYF. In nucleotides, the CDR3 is TGTGCCAGCAGCTTAAAGGGGGAGCAGTACTTC.